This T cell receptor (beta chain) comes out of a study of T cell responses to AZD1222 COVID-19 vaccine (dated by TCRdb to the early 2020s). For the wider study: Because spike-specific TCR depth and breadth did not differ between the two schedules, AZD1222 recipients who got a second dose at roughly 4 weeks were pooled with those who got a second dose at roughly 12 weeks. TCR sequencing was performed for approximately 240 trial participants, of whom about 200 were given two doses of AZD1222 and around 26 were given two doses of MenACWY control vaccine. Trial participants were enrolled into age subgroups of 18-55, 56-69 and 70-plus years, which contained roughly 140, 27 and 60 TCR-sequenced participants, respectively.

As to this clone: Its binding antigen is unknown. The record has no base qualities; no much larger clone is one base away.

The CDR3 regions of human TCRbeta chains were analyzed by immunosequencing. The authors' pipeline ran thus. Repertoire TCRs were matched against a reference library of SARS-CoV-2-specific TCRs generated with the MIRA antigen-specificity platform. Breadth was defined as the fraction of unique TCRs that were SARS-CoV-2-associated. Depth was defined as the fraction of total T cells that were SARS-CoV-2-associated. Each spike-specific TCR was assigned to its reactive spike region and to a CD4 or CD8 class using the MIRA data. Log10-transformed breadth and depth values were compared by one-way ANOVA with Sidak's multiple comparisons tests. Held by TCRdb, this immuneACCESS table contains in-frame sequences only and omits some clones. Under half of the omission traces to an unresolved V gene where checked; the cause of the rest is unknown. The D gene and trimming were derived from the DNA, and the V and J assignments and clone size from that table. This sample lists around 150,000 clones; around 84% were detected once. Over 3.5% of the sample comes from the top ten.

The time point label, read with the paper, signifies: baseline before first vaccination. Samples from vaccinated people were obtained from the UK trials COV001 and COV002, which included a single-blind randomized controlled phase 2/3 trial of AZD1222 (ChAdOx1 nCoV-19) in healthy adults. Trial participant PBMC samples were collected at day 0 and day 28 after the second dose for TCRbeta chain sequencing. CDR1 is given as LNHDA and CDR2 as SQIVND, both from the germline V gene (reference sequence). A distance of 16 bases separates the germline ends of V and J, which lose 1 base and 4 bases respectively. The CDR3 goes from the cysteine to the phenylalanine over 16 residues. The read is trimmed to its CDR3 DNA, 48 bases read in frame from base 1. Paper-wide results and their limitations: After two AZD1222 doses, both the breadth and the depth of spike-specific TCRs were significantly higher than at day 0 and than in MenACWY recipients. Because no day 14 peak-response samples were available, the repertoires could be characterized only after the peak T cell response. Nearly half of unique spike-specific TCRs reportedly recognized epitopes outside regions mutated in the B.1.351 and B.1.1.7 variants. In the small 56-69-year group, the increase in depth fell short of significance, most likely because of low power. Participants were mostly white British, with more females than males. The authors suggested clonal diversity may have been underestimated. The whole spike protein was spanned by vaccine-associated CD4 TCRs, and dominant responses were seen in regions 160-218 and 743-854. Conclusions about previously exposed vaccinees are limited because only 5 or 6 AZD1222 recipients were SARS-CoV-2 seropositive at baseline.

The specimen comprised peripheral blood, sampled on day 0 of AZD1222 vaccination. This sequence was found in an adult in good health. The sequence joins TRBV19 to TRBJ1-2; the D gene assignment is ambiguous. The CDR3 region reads CASSIGMDGLFYGYTF. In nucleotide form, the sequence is TGTGCCAGTAGTATAGGGATGGACGGACTTTTCTATGGCTACACCTTC.